The rows below give T cell receptor beta chains drawn from one sample of a study of regulatory T cells in long-lasting Graves disease. TCRdb fed the multiplex PCR reads into MiXCR, producing one record per CDR3 protein. The table includes around 400,000 distinct CDR3 sequences, 21% detected once. Sequences were derived from peripheral blood mononuclear cells (PBMCs), sampled when the disease was refractory, from a patient treated with antithyroid drugs. Source of these receptors: a female donor with Graves disease. Both conserved end residues are part of each CDR3. The D gene is left open where the match is weak. Part of the rows lack a size; the others show once, few, many or a class for expanded clones.

DNA,CDR3,length,D,V,size,J
TGTGCCAGCAGCATCCCCCCCGGGTCCGGGGAAAAACTGTTTTTT,CASSIPPGSGEKLFF,15,NA,TRBV28,many,TRBJ1-4
TGTGCCAGCAGCTTCTCAACGGTGGACTCCTACAATGAGCAGTTCTTC,CASSFSTVDSYNEQFF,16,NA,TRBV11-2,NA,TRBJ2-1
TGTGCCAGCAGTGAGGCGGGAGGGTGGAATGAGCAGTTCTTC,CASSEAGGWNEQFF,14,TRBD2,TRBV6-1,few,TRBJ2-1
TGTGCCAGCAGCCTCAGACAGGGAAGGGCGAACTATGGCTACACCTTC,CASSLRQGRANYGYTF,16,TRBD1,TRBV28,many,TRBJ1-2
TGCAGTGCCGCGGTGGGGCAGACTAATCAGCCCCAGCATTTT,CSAAVGQTNQPQHF,14,NA,TRBV20-1,few,TRBJ1-5
TGTGCCAGTAGTATAGGGACAGGGGCCGGGACCTACGAGCAGTACTTC,CASSIGTGAGTYEQYF,16,TRBD1,TRBV19,NA,TRBJ2-7
TGTGCCTGGAGTGTGGTTGACGAGCAGTACTTC,CAWSVVDEQYF,11,NA,TRBV30,few,TRBJ2-7
TGTGCCAGCTCACCAGCGGGACAGGGGAACTACGAGCAGTACTTC,CASSPAGQGNYEQYF,15,TRBD1,TRBV18,few,TRBJ2-7
TGTGCCAGCAGTTATTCGCTGCGGGACAGGGGTATCAACGAGCAGTACTTC,CASSYSLRDRGINEQYF,17,TRBD1,TRBV6-5,NA,TRBJ2-7
TGCGCCAGCAGCCAAGATTGGTTCACGGATAGCAATCAGCCCCAGCATTTT,CASSQDWFTDSNQPQHF,17,NA,TRBV4-1,few,TRBJ1-5
TGTGCCAGCAGTTTGGGGACCTTCGGGATCAACGAGCAGTACTTC,CASSLGTFGINEQYF,15,NA,TRBV27,NA,TRBJ2-7
TGTGCCAGCAGCCGGGGCGGGGGCGAAAATCAGCCCCAGCATTTT,CASSRGGGENQPQHF,15,NA,TRBV5-6,NA,TRBJ1-5
TGCAGCGTACAACTAGCGGGAGGACGGGATACGCAGTATTTT,CSVQLAGGRDTQYF,14,TRBD2,TRBV29-1,NA,TRBJ2-3
TGTGCCAGCAGCTTAAGGACCCTCACAGATACGCAGTATTTT,CASSLRTLTDTQYF,14,NA,TRBV7-9,NA,TRBJ2-3
TGTGCCAGCAGCCAACCCCGACAGGACACTGAAGCTTTCTTT,CASSQPRQDTEAFF,14,NA,TRBV4-2,few,TRBJ1-1
TGTGCCAGCAGTTTGCAGGGGGACTACGAGCAGTACTTC,CASSLQGDYEQYF,13,TRBD1,TRBV28,many,TRBJ2-7
TGTGCCAGCAGTGAAGTTACAGGGAGGACTGAAGCTTTCTTT,CASSEVTGRTEAFF,14,NA,TRBV2,many,TRBJ1-1
TGTGCCAGCAGCCCTAGCGGGACAGAGACCCAGTACTTC,CASSPSGTETQYF,13,TRBD2,TRBV7-2,many,TRBJ2-5
TGTGCCAGCAGCCTTCGAATACGCGAGCAGTTCTTC,CASSLRIREQFF,12,NA,TRBV2,many,TRBJ2-1
TGTGCCAGCAGCCCTCGGGCAGGGAATCAGCCCCAGCATTTT,CASSPRAGNQPQHF,14,NA,TRBV5-6,NA,TRBJ1-5
TGCGCCAGCAGGACCGGGACAGGGAGCAATTCACCCCTCCACTTT,CASRTGTGSNSPLHF,15,TRBD1,TRBV10-2,NA,TRBJ1-6
TGTGCCAGCAGTTTACCCCTTCCCTACTCTGGGGCCAACGTCCTGACTTTC,CASSLPLPYSGANVLTF,17,NA,TRBV28,many,TRBJ2-6
TGCAGTGCTAGCTACGGAACAGGGCGGTGGGAGACCCAGTACTTC,CSASYGTGRWETQYF,15,NA,TRBV20-1,few,TRBJ2-5
TGTGCCACCAACGACAGGGGGGACACTGAAGCTTTCTTT,CATNDRGDTEAFF,13,TRBD1,TRBV24-1,NA,TRBJ1-1
TGTGCCAGCAGTCCCGCCCGGGCGCCCTACAATGAGCAGTTCTTC,CASSPARAPYNEQFF,15,NA,TRBV3-1,NA,TRBJ2-1
TGTGCCAGCAGCTTTGGAGACCTGAGGAGGGTCGGGGAGCTGTTTTTT,CASSFGDLRRVGELFF,16,NA,TRBV7-9,NA,TRBJ2-2